The clone carrying this T cell receptor (beta chain) was found a few times. Its matching antigen is unknown. This entry comes from a study of beta chain features in type 1 diabetes. General study results and limits: For Type 1 diabetes patients, all four CD4+ subsets carried TCRB CDR3s that were moderately but significantly shorter. Since sequencing was performed on cDNA, cells with high TCR expression could be over-represented. Any HLA effect on TCRB rearrangement was left unresolved by small sub-analyses.

The whole isolated RNA underwent reverse transcription, so sequencing captured expressed TCRB transcripts. Clones were read by immunoSEQ multiplex PCR, and TCRdb kept only the in-frame ones, dropping some. Of about 360,000 clones in the sample, over 10% are singletons; the top ten hold less than 0.02%. CD4+ naive, central memory, regulatory and stem cell-like memory cells were sorted via CD45RO/CCR7/CD25/CD127/CD95/CD27. The germline gives CDR1 KGHSH, CDR2 LQKENI. The CDR3 totals 14 residues. Between the trimmed V and J ends, which lost 0 bases and 4 bases, there was a span of 9 bases. V and J are TRBV18 and TRBJ1-2; no reliable D call. Sequencing was carried out using naive CD4+ T cells from blood. This receptor was obtained from a man in his late teens or twenties in good health. DNA for the CDR3: TGTGCCAGCTCACCACCCGCAGGCCCCTATGGCTACACCTTC. This sequence encodes CASSPPAGPYGYTF.